This T cell receptor (beta chain) was recovered during a study of PD-1 blockade in classical Hodgkin lymphoma. Following autologous stem cell transplantation, relapse occurred in every patient, and exposure to brentuximab vedotin varied. Losses at the gene ends were 6 bases for V and 2 bases for J; bases not matched to a gene: 6. This CDR3 spans 15 amino acids. Germline-derived CDR1 and CDR2 are SGHAT and FQNNGV. Broader study findings: Newly diagnosed patients were reported to exhibit reduced baseline TCR diversity relative to healthy donors.

Some clones are missing from TCRdb's copy, which holds only in-frame ones; the method was immunoSEQ multiplex PCR. This repertoire shows fewer than 80,000 clones, 71% found once; its top ten account for approximately 9%. Relative to its sample, this clone is medium-sized. The antigen is not known. Source: peripheral blood mononuclear cells (PBMCs), taken before the second cycle of nivolumab. V gene TRBV11-2 combines with J gene TRBJ2-7, with 11 nucleotides matching TRBD2. The clonotype originates from a human donor with classical Hodgkin lymphoma. For the CDR3, the DNA is TGTGCCAGCAGACTACTAGCGGGGGCTACCTACGAGCAGTACTTC. Translated, it gives CASRLLAGATYEQYF. Full variable domain (rest looked up from reference TRBV11-2 and TRBJ2-7): EAGVAQSPRYKIIEKRQSVAFWCNPISGHATLYWYQQILGQGPKLLIQFQNNGVVDDSQLPKDRFSAERLKGVDSTLKIQPAKLEDSAVYLCASRLLAGATYEQYFGPGTRLTVT.